The 24 T cell receptor beta chains below all came from one sample that was sequenced in a study of cytomegalovirus exposure and HLA in healthy donors (dated by TCRdb to 2017 to 2019). The library was made by the immunoSEQ multiplex PCR assay. For the multiplex PCR, a mixture combining 60 forward primers for TCR Vbeta segments and 13 reverse primers for TCR Jbeta segments was used. TCRdb holds this immuneACCESS table with in-frame rearrangements only. Some clones are missing; in checked studies, unresolved V genes explain under half, and the rest has no known cause. The sample profile shows 110,000 or so clones; 76% of them were found once. The top ten clones comprise around 8.5% of the sample. Input material: PBMCs. All receptors derive from a middle-aged man in good health and CMV-seropositive.

CDR3 bases: TGTGCCAGTAGTCTCCGGGACAGGGGCCTTTTTAATGAAAAACTGTTTTTT. Protein product: CASSLRDRGLFNEKLFF. The gene calls are TRBV19 and TRBJ1-4, with 10 bases identical to TRBD1. CDR3 length equals 17 residues. The V gene's germline CDR1 is LNHDA and CDR2 SQIVND (reference sequence). With 5 bases clipped from V and 4 bases from J, the junction kept 10 bases outside the gene matches.

This clone was detected only a few times. The chain has TRBV28 and TRBJ1-5; the D gene is possibly TRBD1 (6 bases). Looked up from germline, CDR1 is MDHEN and CDR2 is SYDVKM. The CDR3 runs to 15 residues. V gave up 2 bases and J gave up 5 bases, with 13 bases separating them. CDR3 protein: CASSLDRLAHQPQHF. The CDR3 DNA reads as TGTGCCAGCAGTTTAGACAGGTTGGCGCATCAGCCCCAGCATTTT.

This clone was counted between two and nine times. The rearrangement links TRBV5-4 to TRBJ2-1; 10 bases align to TRBD1. The CDR3 contains 20 residues. The V gene's germline CDR1 is SGHNT and CDR2 YYREEE (reference sequence). The junction had 15 bases not matched to a gene; V was cut back by 3 bases and J by 0 bases. CDR3 sequence reads: CASSSRPGQGIRASYNEQFF. Written as DNA, the CDR3 is TGTGCCAGCAGCTCCCGACCGGGACAGGGGATCAGGGCCTCCTACAATGAGCAGTTCTTC.

The J gene is TRBJ2-7, the V gene TRBV13; 15 bases are a match to TRBD2. This CDR3 region has 17 residues. Germline loops: CDR1 PRHDT, CDR2 FYEKMQ (reference sequence). J was trimmed by 6 bases and V by 0 bases; bases with no gene match: 6. This CDR3 is CASSLGGLAGGPGEQYF. As DNA, the CDR3 is TGTGCCAGCAGCTTAGGCGGACTAGCGGGGGGGCCAGGCGAGCAGTACTTC.

V is TRBV27 and J is TRBJ2-5; 8 bases match TRBD2. The CDR3 sequence is 14 residues long. CDR1 and CDR2 from the germline V gene are MNHEY and SMNVEV (reference sequence). The V gene end was trimmed by 3 bases and the J gene end by 4 bases; junction bases not matched to a gene: 4. Written as DNA, the CDR3 is TGTGCCAGCAGTTTGGCGGGAGGAGGAGAGACCCAGTACTTC. This translates into CASSLAGGGETQYF.

This clone was detected only once. This chain uses TRBV27 with TRBJ2-1; D perhaps matches TRBD2 (6 bases). CDR3 size: 14 residues. V was trimmed by 3 bases and J by 1 base, leaving 7 bases between them. Per germline, CDR1 MNHEY and CDR2 SMNVEV (reference sequence). DNA for the CDR3: TGTGCCAGCAGTTTTAGCGGATCCTACAATGAGCAGTTCTTC. Protein product: CASSFSGSYNEQFF.

The rearrangement joins TRBV10-3 to TRBJ1-5; TRBD1 matches 7 bases. V lost 2 bases to trimming and J lost 6 bases; unmatched junction nucleotides: 7. The germline V gene encodes CDR1 ENHRY and CDR2 SYGVKD. The CDR3 totals 15 residues. This chain's CDR3 is CAISEGQGESQPQHF. The DNA of the CDR3 is TGTGCCATCAGTGAGGGGCAGGGGGAAAGTCAGCCCCAGCATTTT.

The chain carries TRBV6-5 and TRBJ2-7; possibly TRBD2 for D (5 bases). Germline values: CDR1 MNHEY, CDR2 SVGAGI. V lost 5 bases, J lost 4 bases, and 18 bases lay in between. This CDR3 has 15 residues. CDR3: CASSTPSYRGYEQYF. CDR3 bases: TGTGCCAGCAGTACGCCCAGCTACCGGGGATACGAGCAGTACTTC.

The V call is TRBV2, the J call TRBJ2-7; weak D call: TRBD1 (8 bases). This CDR3 is built from 12 residues. V shed 6 bases and J shed 7 bases, with 13 bases lying between them. Germline-derived CDR1 and CDR2 are SNHLY and FYNNEI. CDR3 protein: CASSGQGLEQYF. The CDR3, as DNA: TGTGCCAGCAGCGGACAGGGACTAGAGCAGTACTTC.

The V and J genes are TRBV27 and TRBJ2-5; 11 bases line up with TRBD2. Germline V gene sequence: CDR1 MNHEY, CDR2 SMNVEV (reference sequence). There are 16 residues in the CDR3. The J segment lost 5 bases and the V segment lost 4 bases, leaving 9 bases of the junction unmatched. CDR3 in amino acids: CASSSPQTSGDETQYF. Here the CDR3 DNA reads TGTGCCAGCAGTTCACCCCAGACTAGCGGGGACGAGACCCAGTACTTC.

As concerns this clone: At one of its ends the junction is not consistent with the germline gene, which may arise from a read error. The CDR3 nucleotides read TGTGCCAGCAGTGTTCCGGGACAAAGGTTTAGCAAAAACAGTCAGTACTTC. Its translation: CASSVPGQRFSKNSQYF. This rearrangement joins TRBV28 to TRBJ2-4; D possibly corresponds to TRBD1 (6 bases). The CDR3 has 17 amino acids. Germline-derived CDR1 and CDR2 are MDHEN and SYDVKM.

In this sample, this clone turned up a few times. The chain carries TRBV27 and TRBJ1-1; a weak D match, TRBD1 (5 bases). The V and J ends lost 2 bases and 4 bases respectively, with 11 bases between them. The CDR3 spans 14 residues. CDR1 is MNHEY and CDR2 is SMNVEV in the germline V gene (reference sequence). CDR3 bases: TGTGCCAGCAGTTTACAGGGCGAGTTCACTGAAGCTTTCTTT. This translates into CASSLQGEFTEAFF.

The chain employs TRBV6-5 and TRBJ2-7; 7 bases are a match to TRBD1. Trimming removed 0 bases from V and 3 bases from J; junction bases left unmatched: 5. This CDR3 contains 15 residues. The germline gives CDR1 MNHEY, CDR2 SVGAGI. The CDR3 loop is CASSYSGTAFYEQYF. The CDR3 DNA follows: TGTGCCAGCAGTTACTCGGGGACAGCCTTCTACGAGCAGTACTTC.

CDR3 sequence (DNA): TGTGCCAGTAGTGCCGGGACAGGGGACGAGCAGTACTTC. It is translated as CASSAGTGDEQYF. The chain joins TRBV19 to TRBJ2-7; 10 positions match TRBD1. The germline V gene encodes CDR1 LNHDA and CDR2 SQIVND (reference sequence). The CDR3 totals 13 residues. With V trimmed by 5 bases and J by 5 bases, 3 bases remained unmatched.

This clone was seen a handful of times. The chain employs TRBV11-3 and TRBJ2-1; no clear D gene. The germline CDR1 and CDR2 sequences are SGHNT and YENEEA. V dropped 6 bases and J dropped 3 bases, with 9 bases sitting between them. The CDR3 extends over 13 amino acids. The CDR3 region is CASRFDFYNEQFF. The CDR3 nucleotides read TGTGCCAGCAGATTCGACTTCTACAATGAGCAGTTCTTC.

The chain has TRBV2 and TRBJ1-1, with 7 positions matching TRBD1. In germline, CDR1 is SNHLY, CDR2 FYNNEI. The junction had 3 bases not matched to a gene; V was cut back by 7 bases and J by 1 base. The CDR3 runs 13 residues. The CDR3, as DNA: TGTGCCAGCAACTACAGGGGGAACACTGAAGCTTTCTTT. Protein: CASNYRGNTEAFF. Drawing the rest from reference TRBV2 and TRBJ1-1, the complete variable domain is EPEVTQTPSHQVTQMGQEVILRCVPISNHLYFYWYRQILGQKVEFLVSFYNNEISEKSEIFDDQFSVERPDGSNFTLKIRSTKLEDSAMYFCASNYRGNTEAFFGQGTRLTVV.

The chain links TRBV11-3 to TRBJ2-1, with 12 bases fitting TRBD2. From germline, CDR1 is SGHNT and CDR2 YENEEA. The CDR3 is made up of 14 amino acids. The V segment lost 7 bases and the J segment 8 bases; nucleotides outside the gene matches: 6. The CDR3 reads CASTLAGGPDEQFF. For the CDR3, the DNA is TGTGCCAGCACCCTAGCGGGAGGGCCGGATGAGCAGTTCTTC.

J is TRBJ2-7 and V is TRBV13; 13 nucleotides agree with TRBD2. The CDR3 runs 19 residues. Germline V gene lookup returns CDR1 PRHDT and CDR2 FYEKMQ (reference sequence). V lost 2 bases, J lost 0 bases, and 10 bases stayed unmatched. The CDR3 loop reads CASSLISRLAGGTSYEQYF. The CDR3 region has the DNA TGTGCCAGCAGCTTAATTTCTCGACTAGCGGGGGGTACCTCCTACGAGCAGTACTTC.

Turning to this clone: Mismatch with germline at one junction end may stem from a read error. This chain joins TRBV7-2 and TRBJ2-4; tentative D call: TRBD2 (6 bases). CDR3 length: 15 residues. Germline CDR1 is SGHTA and CDR2 is FQGNSA. As DNA, the CDR3 is TGTGCCAGCAGCTTCCACCAACTAGCCAAAGACATTCAGTACTTC. It is translated as CASSFHQLAKDIQYF. Supplemented by reference TRBV7-2 and TRBJ2-4, the full variable domain reads GAGVSQSPSNKVTEKGKDVELRCDPISGHTALYWYRQSLGQGLEFLIYFQGNSAPDKSGLPSDRFSAERTGGSVSTLTIQRTQQEDSAVYLCASSFHQLAKDIQYFGAGTRLSVL.

The chain joins TRBV19 to TRBJ1-1; a possible D gene is TRBD1 (5 bases). With 1 base removed from V and 1 base from J, the gap between germline ends came to 13 bases. CDR3 length: 16 residues. Germline V CDR1 and CDR2: LNHDA, SQIVND (reference sequence). Written as DNA, the CDR3 is TGTGCCAGTAGTATAGTCTGGGAGGGACCGAACACTGAAGCTTTCTTT. Translated, it gives CASSIVWEGPNTEAFF.

This clone has only a few counts. This rearrangement joins TRBV11-2 to TRBJ2-3, with TRBD2 as a possible D gene (6 bases). The CDR3 is made up of 15 amino acids. Trimming removed 7 bases from V and 9 bases from J, with 23 bases in between. CDR1 and CDR2 (germline): SGHAT, FQNNGV. Here the CDR3 reads CASTLGGANRGTQYF. The CDR3 coding sequence is TGTGCCAGCACGCTCGGAGGGGCCAACCGGGGGACGCAGTATTTT.

V gene TRBV7-6 combines with J gene TRBJ2-2; TRBD2 is a possible D gene (5 bases). Trimming took off 3 bases at V and 2 bases at J, with 16 bases between the two ends. The CDR3 covers 17 residues. Germline CDR1 is SGHVS and CDR2 is FNYEAQ. CDR3 protein: CASSFRKGELNTGELFF. CDR3 in DNA: TGTGCCAGCAGCTTCAGGAAGGGAGAGTTAAACACCGGGGAGCTGTTTTTT.

The CDR3 DNA follows: TGTGCCAGCAGCCCCCTAGCGTCCGGTACAGATACGCAGTATTTT. Encoded protein: CASSPLASGTDTQYF. The chain recombines TRBV28 with TRBJ2-3, with a possible D match to TRBD2 (6 bases). The ends were cut back, 6 bases at V and 3 bases at J, with 16 bases in the middle. Germline V gene lookup returns CDR1 MDHEN and CDR2 SYDVKM. The CDR3 has 15 residues. The full variable domain, with the rest looked up from reference TRBV28 and TRBJ2-3, is DVKVTQSSRYLVKRTGEKVFLECVQDMDHENMFWYRQDPGLGLRLIYFSYDVKMKEKGDIPEGYSVSREKKERFSLILESASTNQTSMYLCASSPLASGTDTQYFGPGTRLTVL.

Points on this clone: One end of the junction is discordant with germline, which a read error may explain. This rearrangement joins TRBV7-8 to TRBJ2-3; 9 bases agree with TRBD2. This CDR3 spans 14 amino acids. Germline CDR1 reads SGHVS; CDR2 reads FQNEAQ. The CDR3 is CASSIAGVTDTQYF. The CDR3 nucleotides read TGTGCCAGCAGCATAGCGGGAGTAACAGATACGCAGTATTTT.